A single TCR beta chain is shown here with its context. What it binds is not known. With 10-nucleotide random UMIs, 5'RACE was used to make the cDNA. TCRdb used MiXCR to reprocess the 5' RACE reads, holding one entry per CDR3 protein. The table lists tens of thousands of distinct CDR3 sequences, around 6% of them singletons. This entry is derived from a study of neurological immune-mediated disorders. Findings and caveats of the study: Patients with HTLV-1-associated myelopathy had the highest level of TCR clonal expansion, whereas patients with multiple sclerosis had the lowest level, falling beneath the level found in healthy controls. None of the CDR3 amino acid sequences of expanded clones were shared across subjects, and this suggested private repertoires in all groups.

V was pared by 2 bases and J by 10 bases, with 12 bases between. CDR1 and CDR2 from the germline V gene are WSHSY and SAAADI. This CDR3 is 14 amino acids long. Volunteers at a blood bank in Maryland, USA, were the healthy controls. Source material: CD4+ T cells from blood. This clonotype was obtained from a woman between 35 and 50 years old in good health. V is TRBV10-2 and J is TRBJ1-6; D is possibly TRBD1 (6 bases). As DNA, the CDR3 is TGCGCCAGCAGTGAGCCGGGACAATGGTCACCCCTCCACTTT. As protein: CASSEPGQWSPLHF.